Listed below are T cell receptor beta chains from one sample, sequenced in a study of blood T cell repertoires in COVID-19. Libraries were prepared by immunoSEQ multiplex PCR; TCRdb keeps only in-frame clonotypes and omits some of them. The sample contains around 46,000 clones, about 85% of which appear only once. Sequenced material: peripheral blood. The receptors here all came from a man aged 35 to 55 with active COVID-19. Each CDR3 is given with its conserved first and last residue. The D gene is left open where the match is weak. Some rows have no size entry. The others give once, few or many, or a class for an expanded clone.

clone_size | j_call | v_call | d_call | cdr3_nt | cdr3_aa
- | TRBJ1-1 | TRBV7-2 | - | TGTGCCAGCAGCAGTCGGGAGGTCCTCTTTACTGAAGCTTTCTTT | CASSSREVLFTEAFF
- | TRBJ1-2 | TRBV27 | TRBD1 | TGTGCCAGCAGTTTATTAAAACAGGGGGCGAGTAACTATGGCTACACCTTC | CASSLLKQGASNYGYTF
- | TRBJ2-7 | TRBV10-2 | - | TGCGCCAGCAGTCCGGGAGAGAAGCAGTACTTC | CASSPGEKQYF
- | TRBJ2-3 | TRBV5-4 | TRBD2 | TGTGCCAGCAGCCAACCCGGACTAGCGGGACTCACAGATACGCAGTATTTT | CASSQPGLAGLTDTQYF
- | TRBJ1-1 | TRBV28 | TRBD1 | TGTGCCAGCAGTTTAGTGGAGGGGGCTGTAGCTTTCTTT | CASSLVEGAVAFF
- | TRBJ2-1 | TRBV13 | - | TGTGCCAGCAGCTTAGGACTAGTCGCTAATGAGCAGTTCTTC | CASSLGLVANEQFF
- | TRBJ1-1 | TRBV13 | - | TGTGCCAGCAGCTTGGGTCATCAGGGGAACACTGAAGCTTTCTTT | CASSLGHQGNTEAFF
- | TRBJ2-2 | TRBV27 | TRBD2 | TGTGCCAGCAGTTTATCCAGCGGGACGGGCACCGGGGAGCTGTTTTTT | CASSLSSGTGTGELFF
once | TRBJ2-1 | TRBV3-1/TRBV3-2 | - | TGTGCCAGCAGCCAAGATCTCCGGGCGGGGAACCATCGGGCCTATGAGCAGTTCTTC | CASSQDLRAGNHRAYEQFF
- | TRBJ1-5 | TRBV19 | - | TGTGCCAGTAGTATAGGTGCGTCCGCGGGTCAGCCCCAGCATTTT | CASSIGASAGQPQHF
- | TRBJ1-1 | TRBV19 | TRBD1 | TGTGCCAGTAGTACCGGGACAGGGAGAGCTTTCTTT | CASSTGTGRAFF
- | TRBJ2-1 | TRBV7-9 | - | TGTGCCAGCAGCTTAGGGACAATTAATGAGCAGTTCTTC | CASSLGTINEQFF
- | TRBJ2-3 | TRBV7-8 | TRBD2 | TGTGCCAGCAGCCCAAGCGGGAGAGTCACAGATACGCAGTATTTT | CASSPSGRVTDTQYF
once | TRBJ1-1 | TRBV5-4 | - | TGTGCCAGCAGCTGGGGGGGCACTGAAGCTTTCTTT | CASSWGGTEAFF
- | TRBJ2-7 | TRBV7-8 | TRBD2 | TGTGCCAGCAGCCCAAGCCGGGTGCTAGCGGGGGAGCAGTACTTC | CASSPSRVLAGEQYF
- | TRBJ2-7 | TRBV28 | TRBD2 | TGTGCCAGCAGTTCTTCTTCGGCTAGCGGGACCTACGAGCAGTACTTC | CASSSSSASGTYEQYF
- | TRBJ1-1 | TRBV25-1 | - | TGTGCCAGCAGTGATGGGGTTGGGGAGGCTTTCTTT | CASSDGVGEAFF
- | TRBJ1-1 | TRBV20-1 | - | TGCAGTGCTCTAGGGAACACTGAAGCTTTCTTT | CSALGNTEAFF
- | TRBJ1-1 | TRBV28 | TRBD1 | TGTGCCAGCAGTTCCGCCGGGACAGGGGACACTGAAGCTTTCTTT | CASSSAGTGDTEAFF
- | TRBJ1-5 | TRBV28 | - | TGTGCCAGCAGTTTAGGGCACCACGATAGCAATCAGCCCCAGCATTTT | CASSLGHHDSNQPQHF
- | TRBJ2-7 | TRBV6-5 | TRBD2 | TGTGCCAGCAGTTCTACTAGCGCCAACTACGAGCAGTACTTC | CASSSTSANYEQYF
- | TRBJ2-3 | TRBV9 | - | TGTGCCAGCAGCGTAGCGGGGAGCACAGATACGCAGTATTTT | CASSVAGSTDTQYF
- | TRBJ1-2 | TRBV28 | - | TGTGCCAGCAGGGATTTAGGAGATGGCTACACCTTC | CASRDLGDGYTF
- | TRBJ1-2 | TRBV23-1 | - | TGCGCCAGCAGTCAATCGATCCCAGGGGAAAACTATGGCTACACCTTC | CASSQSIPGENYGYTF
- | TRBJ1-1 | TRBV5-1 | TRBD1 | TGCGCCAGCAGCTTGATAGCAGGGGGTGCGTACGCTTTCTTT | CASSLIAGGAYAFF
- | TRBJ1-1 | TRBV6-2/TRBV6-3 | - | TGTGCCAGCAGCCCCGTTGGGGCCTTGAACACTGAAGCTTTCTTT | CASSPVGALNTEAFF
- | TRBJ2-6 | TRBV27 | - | TGTGCCAGCAGTTTACAGCGGATTTCTGGGGCCAACGTCCTGACTTTC | CASSLQRISGANVLTF
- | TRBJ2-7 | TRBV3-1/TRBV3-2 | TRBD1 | TGTGCCAGCAGCCAGAAGGGGGCCCCCGGGGACGAGCAGTACTTC | CASSQKGAPGDEQYF